Below are 9 T cell receptor beta chains sequenced from a single sample in a study of cytomegalovirus exposure and HLA in healthy donors. 13 Jbeta primers and 60 Vbeta primers were used for the PCR. Method: immunoSEQ multiplex PCR; TCRdb's copy keeps in-frame clones and lacks some. The sample lists some 130,000 clones; 75% to 80% were seen once. Sequencing used PBMCs. These TCRs come from a woman in her fifties or sixties in good health and CMV-seronegative.

About this clone: The germline gene is not matched at one end of the junction; a read error may be the cause. V gene TRBV29-1 combines with J gene TRBJ1-2; 10 bases are shared with TRBD1. CDR3 length equals 13 residues. Germline CDR1 SQVTM, CDR2 ANQGSEA. The CDR3 bases are TGCGGCGTGTGGGGACAGGGGACCTATGGCTACACCTTC. This translates into CGVWGQGTYGYTF.

The CDR3 DNA follows: TGTGCCAGCAGTGCGGGGGGACAGGGCTACGAGCAGTACTTC. Amino acids: CASSAGGQGYEQYF. The chain employs TRBV6-1 and TRBJ2-7; the match to TRBD1 covers 9 bases. CDR1 and CDR2 from the germline V gene are MNHNS and SASEGT. The CDR3 has 14 amino acids. Trimming at V came to 4 bases and at J to 3 bases, leaving 4 bases not matched to a gene.

V is TRBV28 and J is TRBJ1-3; D is perhaps TRBD1 (6 bases). CDR3 length equals 14 residues. Germline V gene sequence: CDR1 MDHEN, CDR2 SYDVKM. V was shortened by 6 bases and J by 4 bases, with 13 bases between the two germline ends. DNA of the CDR3: TGTGCCAGCAGCTTGGACAGACGCGGAAACACCATATATTTT. It encodes CASSLDRRGNTIYF.

This chain links TRBV28 with TRBJ2-3; TRBD1 matches 9 bases. J lost 1 base, V lost 6 bases, and 8 bases had no gene match. Germline V gene sequence: CDR1 MDHEN, CDR2 SYDVKM. This CDR3 spans 16 amino acids. The CDR3 loop reads CASSLNTGGGTDTQYF. DNA for the CDR3: TGTGCCAGCAGCCTAAATACAGGGGGCGGCACAGATACGCAGTATTTT.

This chain links TRBV6-6 with TRBJ1-4, with unresolved D. Germline V gives CDR1 MNHNY, CDR2 SVGAGI (reference sequence). V dropped 6 bases and J dropped 8 bases, with 7 bases sitting between them. The CDR3 covers 11 residues. The CDR3 sequence: CASSTLEKLFF. CDR3 coding DNA: TGTGCCAGCAGCACCCTAGAAAAACTGTTTTTT.

The V gene is TRBV9, the J gene TRBJ2-3, with 13 positions matching TRBD2. Unmatched junction bases numbered 13, after V lost 3 bases and J lost 0 bases. This CDR3 has 20 residues. In germline, CDR1 is SGDLS, CDR2 YYNGEE. The CDR3 DNA follows: TGTGCCAGCAGCGCGGAAAGTGGACCGGGACTAGCGGGAAGCACAGATACGCAGTATTTT. Encoded protein: CASSAESGPGLAGSTDTQYF. Combining the CDR3 with reference TRBV9 and TRBJ2-3 gives the whole variable domain DSGVTQTPKHLITATGQRVTLRCSPRSGDLSVYWYQQSLDQGLQFLIQYYNGEERAKGNILERFSAQQFPDLHSELNLSSLELGDSALYFCASSAESGPGLAGSTDTQYFGPGTRLTVL.

This clone was counted a few times. The chain carries TRBV7-3 and TRBJ2-1; the D gene is possibly TRBD2 (7 bases). The V end was cut by 7 bases, the J end by 11 bases, with 21 bases between. The CDR3 runs 14 residues. CDR1 and CDR2 (germline): SGHTA, FQGTGA. CDR3 bases: TGTGCCAGCAAGGGGGGGACGGCCGCATCCCAGCAGTTCTTC. Translating gives CASKGGTAASQQFF.

The V gene is TRBV15, the J gene TRBJ1-4, with D unclear. Germline assignment: CDR1 LNHNV and CDR2 YYDKDF (reference sequence). This CDR3 is built from 15 residues. V gave up 3 bases and J gave up 4 bases, with 12 bases separating them. DNA for the CDR3: TGTGCCACCAGCAGGGAATACGGGTTTAATGAAAAACTGTTTTTT. Translated, it gives CATSREYGFNEKLFF.

The J gene is TRBJ2-1, the V gene TRBV18; 7 nucleotides agree with TRBD1. The length of the CDR3 is 15 residues. Germline CDR1 and CDR2: KGHSH and LQKENI. Losses at the gene ends were 7 bases for V and 1 base for J; bases not matched to a gene: 7. The CDR3 spells CASLPGQASYNEQFF. In nucleotides, the CDR3 is TGTGCCAGCTTGCCTGGACAGGCGTCCTACAATGAGCAGTTCTTC.